One sample yielded the 32 T cell receptor beta chains listed below, sequenced in a study of CD8 T cells in Susac syndrome (dated by TCRdb to about 2019). Library method: the immunoSEQ multiplex PCR assay. RNA was extracted with the RNeasy kit and roughly 0.45 to 1 ug was reverse transcribed using random hexamers. The public sequencing data were trimmed at Q25 with fastp and processed into clonotypes with MiXCR by TCRdb, which kept only in-frame beta chains. Identical CDR3 protein sequences are pooled into one entry, listed with their most common genes and DNA. For this sample the table gives about 160,000 distinct CDR3 sequences, of which about 90% were detected only once. The ten largest account for 0.065% to 0.085% of the sample. The sample taken for sequencing was CD4+ T cells from PBMCs. The source is a human donor in good health.

This rearrangement joins TRBV20-1 to TRBJ2-5; perhaps D is TRBD1 or TRBD2 (5 bases each). The CDR3 has 14 amino acids. The ends were cut back, 1 base at V and 5 bases at J, with 14 bases in the middle. Germline-derived CDR1 and CDR2 are DFQATT and SNEGSKA (reference sequence). The CDR3 DNA reads as TGCAGTGCTAGAGGGTCGGGACCGACCGAGACCCAGTACTTC. This translates into CSARGSGPTETQYF.

The genes are TRBV7-3 and TRBJ2-2; 10 positions agree with TRBD2. CDR1 is SGHTA, CDR2 FQGTGA, per germline. CDR3 size: 16 residues. With 6 bases clipped from V and 1 base from J, the junction kept 5 bases outside the gene matches. The DNA of the CDR3 is TGTGCCAGCAGGTCTAGCGGGAGTTGGAACACCGGGGAGCTGTTTTTT. Amino acids: CASRSSGSWNTGELFF. Variable domain in full (rest from reference TRBV7-3 and TRBJ2-2): GAGVSQTPSNKVTEKGKYVELRCDPISGHTALYWYRQSLGQGPEFLIYFQGTGAADDSGLPNDRFFAVRPEGSVSTLKIQRTERGDSAVYLCASRSSGSWNTGELFFGEGSRLTVL.

The chain is built from TRBV2 and TRBJ2-7; D might be TRBD1 (6 bases). This CDR3 is 13 amino acids long. V gave up 6 bases and J gave up 6 bases, with 15 bases separating them. The germline gives CDR1 SNHLY, CDR2 FYNNEI. CDR3 loop: CASSRGTFSEQYF. CDR3 DNA: TGTGCCAGCAGCAGGGGCACCTTCAGCGAGCAGTACTTC.

The J gene is TRBJ2-7, the V gene TRBV5-1; 8 bases map to TRBD1. CDR3 length: 13 amino acids. The ends lost 3 bases at V and 6 bases at J; junction bases unmatched: 5. CDR1 is SGHRS, CDR2 YFSETQ, per germline. The CDR3 loop reads CASSSDRDGEQYF. The CDR3 bases are TGCGCCAGCAGCTCGGACAGGGACGGCGAGCAGTACTTC.

The gene calls are TRBV10-1 and TRBJ2-1; D tentatively fits TRBD1 or TRBD2 (6 bases each). The V end lost 3 bases, the J end lost 7 bases, and 19 bases lay between the germline ends. CDR1 is WNHNN, CDR2 SYGVQD, per germline (reference sequence). This CDR3 region has 16 residues. The CDR3 DNA reads as TGCGCCAGCAGTGACCCAAACCCGGGGGCGGGGAATGAGCAGTTCTTC. Amino acid sequence: CASSDPNPGAGNEQFF.

The J gene is TRBJ2-1, the V gene TRBV10-3; TRBD2 matches 10 bases. The CDR3 length is 15 residues. Germline V lookup: CDR1 ENHRY, CDR2 SYGVKD. The ends lost 8 bases at V and 7 bases at J; junction bases unmatched: 11. The CDR3 loop is CAIGVNSGRRNEQFF. The CDR3 DNA is TGTGCCATCGGAGTGAATAGCGGGAGGAGGAATGAGCAGTTCTTC.

The V gene is TRBV24-1, the J gene TRBJ2-1; 7 bases match TRBD2. Germline V gene data show CDR1 as KGHDR and CDR2 as SFDVKD. V was pared by 3 bases and J by 3 bases, with 4 bases of the junction left unmatched. The CDR3 is 15 amino acids. As DNA, the CDR3 is TGTGCCACCAGTGATCCTCTAGCGGTCTACAATGAGCAGTTCTTC. It translates to CATSDPLAVYNEQFF.

The J gene is TRBJ1-2, the V gene TRBV27, with D maybe TRBD1 (5 bases). CDR1 is MNHEY and CDR2 is SMNVEV in the germline V gene (reference sequence). V was shortened by 2 bases and J by 0 bases, with 7 bases between the two germline ends. The CDR3 loop spans 14 amino acids. DNA of the CDR3: TGTGCCAGCAGTTTAGGGGCGTCTAACTATGGCTACACCTTC. Amino acid sequence: CASSLGASNYGYTF.

The J gene is TRBJ1-1, the V gene TRBV5-1; D not certain. V was pared by 4 bases and J by 6 bases, with 13 bases between. In germline, CDR1 is SGHRS, CDR2 YFSETQ. The CDR3 contains 13 residues. In nucleotides, the CDR3 is TGCGCCAGCAGCCCTGGCACCGAGGCTGAAGCTTTCTTT. Its translation: CASSPGTEAEAFF.

This chain joins TRBV3-1 and TRBJ2-2; D might be TRBD1 or TRBD2, each matching 5 bases. Trimming cost V 2 bases and J 0 bases, with 10 bases left between them. The CDR3 has 16 amino acids. Germline-derived CDR1 and CDR2 are LGHDT and YNNKEL (reference sequence). In DNA form, the CDR3 reads TGTGCCAGCAGCCAAAGTGGGACGACGAACACCGGGGAGCTGTTTTTT. It codes for CASSQSGTTNTGELFF.

The chain recombines TRBV11-2 with TRBJ2-3; D is possibly TRBD2 (7 bases). This CDR3 has 16 residues. Trimming pared 1 base from V and 5 bases from J, leaving 16 bases between. In germline, CDR1 is SGHAT, CDR2 FQNNGV. The CDR3 DNA reads TGTGCCAGCAGCTTAGGACCACAGGGCGGGGGAGATACGCAGTATTTT. Translation gives CASSLGPQGGGDTQYF.

This clonotype has just one count. The chain uses TRBV5-1 and TRBJ2-7, with TRBD1 identical over 8 bases. The junction had 9 bases not matched to a gene; V was cut back by 4 bases and J by 3 bases. This CDR3 has 15 residues. CDR1 is SGHRS, CDR2 YFSETQ, per germline. CDR3: CASSERQGKGYEQYF. CDR3 nucleotides: TGCGCCAGCAGCGAGCGACAGGGGAAAGGCTACGAGCAGTACTTC.

This chain links TRBV7-2 with TRBJ1-2; D might be TRBD1 (5 bases). V was clipped by 4 bases and J by 4 bases, with 13 bases between them. There are 14 residues in the CDR3. CDR1 SGHTA and CDR2 FQGNSA come from the germline V gene. CDR3 in amino acids: CASSSNRGPYGYTF. The CDR3 DNA sequence: TGTGCCAGCAGCTCAAATCGGGGACCCTATGGCTACACCTTC.

This chain joins TRBV7-3 and TRBJ1-5, with 8 nucleotides matching TRBD1. The CDR3 loop spans 16 amino acids. Germline V gene lookup returns CDR1 SGHTA and CDR2 FQGTGA. After removal of 4 bases from V and 11 bases from J, the junction contained 16 bases not matched to a gene. The chain's CDR3 is CASSYSRAGGSRAQHF. The DNA of the CDR3 is TGTGCCAGCAGCTACTCGAGGGCAGGGGGCTCAAGGGCCCAGCATTTT.

V gene TRBV6-6 combines with J gene TRBJ2-6, with 7 bases fitting TRBD1. Germline V gene data show CDR1 as MNHNY and CDR2 as SVGAGI (reference sequence). This CDR3 comprises 16 residues. J gave up 3 bases and V 4 bases, and 6 bases lay outside the gene matches. DNA of the CDR3: TGTGCCAGCAGTTCAAAAGGGGGCCGTGGGGCCAACGTCCTGACTTTC. The encoded protein is CASSSKGGRGANVLTF.

J is TRBJ1-2 and V is TRBV19, with 7 bases lining up with TRBD1. Germline values: CDR1 LNHDA, CDR2 SQIVND (reference sequence). J was trimmed by 8 bases and V by 3 bases; bases with no gene match: 15. The CDR3 loop spans 16 amino acids. The CDR3, as DNA: TGTGCCAGTAGTATTAGGTTCGTAGACAGGGTCGGCGGCTACACCTTC. Translation: CASSIRFVDRVGGYTF.

The chain has TRBV11-1 and TRBJ1-1; no clear D. Germline CDR1 SGHAT, CDR2 FQDESV (reference sequence). Trimming left V 3 bases short and J 10 bases short, with 18 bases between. The CDR3 extends over 14 amino acids. The CDR3 protein is CASSFFGSGGGAFF. As DNA, the CDR3 is TGTGCCAGCAGCTTTTTTGGGTCTGGTGGTGGAGCTTTCTTT.

The V and J genes are TRBV19 and TRBJ1-5; D is unresolved. Trimming took 5 bases from V and 7 from J, leaving 12 bases between them. CDR1 LNHDA and CDR2 SQIVND come from the germline V gene (reference sequence). The CDR3 contains 13 residues. The CDR3 here is CASSPGTRQPQHF. The CDR3 DNA sequence: TGTGCCAGTAGTCCCGGCACGAGGCAGCCCCAGCATTTT.

The chain's CDR3 is CSVLGGGETQYF. DNA for the CDR3: TGCAGCGTCCTCGGAGGGGGAGAGACCCAGTACTTC. The gene calls are TRBV29-1 and TRBJ2-5; D tentatively reads TRBD1 or TRBD2 (6 bases each). CDR3 length: 12 residues. Germline loops: CDR1 SQVTM, CDR2 ANQGSEA. V gave up 6 bases and J gave up 4 bases, with 12 bases separating them.

V usage is TRBV28 and J usage is TRBJ2-4, with D possibly being TRBD1 (6 bases). V shed 5 bases and J shed 10 bases, with 15 bases lying between them. The CDR3 length is 13 residues. CDR1 is MDHEN, CDR2 SYDVKM, per germline. CDR3 in amino acids: CASSHHRDGIQYF. CDR3 DNA sequence: TGTGCCAGCAGTCACCACAGGGATGGAATTCAGTACTTC.

This sequence joins TRBV7-2 and TRBJ2-7, with D possibly being TRBD1 (7 bases). Trimming removed 3 bases at V and 4 bases at J, with 13 bases between. The CDR3 totals 14 residues. Per germline, CDR1 SGHTA and CDR2 FQGNSA. CDR3 protein: CASSFLAGGYEQYF. The CDR3 coding sequence is TGTGCCAGCAGCTTCCTCGCAGGGGGGTACGAGCAGTACTTC.

The chain is built from TRBV5-1 and TRBJ1-2; D ambiguous. Germline CDR1 and CDR2: SGHRS and YFSETQ. With 0 bases removed from V and 4 bases from J, the gap between germline ends came to 13 bases. This CDR3 spans 15 amino acids. This CDR3 is CASSLASDNIYGYTF. The DNA of the CDR3 is TGCGCCAGCAGCTTGGCTTCAGACAACATCTATGGCTACACCTTC.

The chain couples TRBV2 to TRBJ1-1; D might be TRBD1 (5 bases). The CDR3 runs 13 residues. The germline V gene encodes CDR1 SNHLY and CDR2 FYNNEI. The germline V and J ends were trimmed by 8 bases and 3 bases, with 13 bases remaining between them. The CDR3 DNA follows: TGTGCCAGCCTACTGGACACTTACACTGAAGCTTTCTTT. It specifies CASLLDTYTEAFF. The full variable domain, with the rest looked up from reference TRBV2 and TRBJ1-1, is EPEVTQTPSHQVTQMGQEVILRCVPISNHLYFYWYRQILGQKVEFLVSFYNNEISEKSEIFDDQFSVERPDGSNFTLKIRSTKLEDSAMYFCASLLDTYTEAFFGQGTRLTVV.

The rearrangement uses TRBV7-9 and TRBJ2-4; a weak D match, TRBD2 (6 bases). The CDR3 contains 15 residues. The V end was cut by 7 bases, the J end by 0 bases, with 13 bases between. The germline CDR1 and CDR2 sequences are SEHNR and FQNEAQ (reference sequence). CDR3 bases: TGTGCCAGCACCGAGGGAGCGGGAGCCAAAAACATTCAGTACTTC. Translating gives CASTEGAGAKNIQYF.

The chain couples TRBV28 to TRBJ1-5; unclear D gene. V was clipped by 4 bases and J by 7 bases, with 8 bases between them. The CDR3 is 12 amino acids. Germline V gene data show CDR1 as MDHEN and CDR2 as SYDVKM. The CDR3 spells CASSSLDQPQHF. For the CDR3, the DNA is TGTGCCAGCAGTTCACTTGACCAGCCCCAGCATTTT.

The chain is built from TRBV5-8 and TRBJ2-3, with D perhaps TRBD1 (6 bases). The CDR3 runs 16 residues. Trimming removed 1 base at V and 0 bases at J, with 12 bases between. CDR1 SGHTS and CDR2 YDEGEE come from the germline V gene. For the CDR3, the DNA is TGTGCCAGCAGCTTGAGGACAGTGTATAGCACAGATACGCAGTATTTT. Translation: CASSLRTVYSTDTQYF.

This rearrangement joins TRBV18 to TRBJ2-7, with 8 bases aligning to TRBD1. The germline V gene has CDR1 KGHSH and CDR2 LQKENI. V gave up 4 bases and J gave up 2 bases; unmatched junction bases: 7. This CDR3 comprises 15 residues. The CDR3 region is CASSQPGQVAYEQYF. The CDR3 DNA sequence: TGTGCCAGCTCACAGCCGGGACAGGTGGCCTACGAGCAGTACTTC.

This chain links TRBV7-9 with TRBJ1-2; D not resolved. The germline V gene has CDR1 SEHNR and CDR2 FQNEAQ (reference sequence). The CDR3 has 15 amino acids. Trimming stripped 6 bases from V and 4 bases from J, with 18 bases between. The DNA for the CDR3 is TGTGCCAGCAGTTCACCGCGGGGTACCACCTATGGCTACACCTTC. As protein: CASSSPRGTTYGYTF.

On this clonotype: A junction end diverges from the germline sequence, so it may reflect a read error. The chain combines TRBV29-1 with TRBJ1-1; tentatively, D is TRBD1 (6 bases). The germline CDR1 and CDR2 sequences are SQVTM and ANQGSEA. The CDR3 sequence is 13 residues long. The CDR3 DNA sequence: TGCAGCATTGACAGGTTTTTGAACACTGAAGCTTTCTTT. It is translated as CSIDRFLNTEAFF.

This chain links TRBV5-1 with TRBJ2-5; no reliable D call. The CDR3 extends over 14 amino acids. CDR1 and CDR2 from the germline V gene are SGHRS and YFSETQ. V shed 7 bases and J shed 1 base, with 14 bases lying between them. CDR3 in DNA: TGCGCCAGCGCCCTTGCGCAGATCCAAGAGACCCAGTACTTC. This sequence encodes CASALAQIQETQYF. The full variable domain, in which reference TRBV5-1 and TRBJ2-5 provide the parts outside the CDR3, is KAGVTQTPRYLIKTRGQQVTLSCSPISGHRSVSWYQQTPGQGLQFLFEYFSETQRNKGNFPGRFSGRQFSNSRSEMNVSTLELGDSALYLCASALAQIQETQYFGPGTRLLVL.

This rearrangement joins TRBV5-1 to TRBJ2-3; 12 bases map to TRBD2. Germline values: CDR1 SGHRS, CDR2 YFSETQ. CDR3 length equals 16 residues. Trimming removed 0 bases from V and 6 bases from J; junction bases left unmatched: 5. CDR3: CASSLVTSGRMDTQYF. Here the CDR3 DNA reads TGCGCCAGCAGCTTGGTAACTAGCGGGAGGATGGATACGCAGTATTTT.

V is TRBV5-1 and J is TRBJ1-4, with 7 bases lining up with TRBD1. The V segment lost 1 base and the J segment 7 bases; nucleotides outside the gene matches: 4. The germline V gene encodes CDR1 SGHRS and CDR2 YFSETQ. The CDR3 totals 14 residues. CDR3 nucleotide sequence: TGCGCCAGCAGCTTGTCAGGGGGAACTGAAAAACTGTTTTTT. It codes for CASSLSGGTEKLFF.